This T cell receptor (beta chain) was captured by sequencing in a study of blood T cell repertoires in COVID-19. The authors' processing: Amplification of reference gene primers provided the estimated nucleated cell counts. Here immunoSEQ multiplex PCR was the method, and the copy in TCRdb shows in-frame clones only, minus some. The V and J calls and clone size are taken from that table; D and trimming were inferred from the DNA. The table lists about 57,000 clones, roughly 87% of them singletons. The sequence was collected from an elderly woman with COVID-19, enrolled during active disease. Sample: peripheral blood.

The CDR3 coding sequence is TGTGCCAGCAGTTCTTCCGGCCAGGAGGCGAAAGCTTTCTTT. Its translation: CASSSSGQEAKAFF. This chain uses TRBV6-6 with TRBJ1-1; D gene ambiguous. With 4 bases removed from V and 9 bases from J, the gap between germline ends came to 18 bases. This CDR3 is 14 amino acids long. CDR1 and CDR2 (germline): MNHNY, SVGAGI (reference sequence).